This entry lists 9 T cell receptor beta chains sequenced from one sample in a study of T cells in Graves' hyperthyroidism and ophthalmopathy. Amplification of TCR beta CDR3 regions used RNA as the template. The TCR CDR3 was amplified in a first-round RT-PCR using the HTBI primer set. TCRdb redid the calling of the multiplex PCR reads with MiXCR, one entry per CDR3 protein. The sample includes around 520,000 distinct CDR3 sequences, roughly 24% of them seen just once. Sequencing was done on a sample of blood. The receptors come from a woman aged 25-40 years with Graves' ophthalmopathy.

This clonotype was recorded at least ten times. The genes are TRBV7-8 and TRBJ2-7; TRBD1 agrees at 10 bases. Germline V gives CDR1 SGHVS, CDR2 FQNEAQ. Trimming took 4 bases from V and 4 from J; bases not matched to a gene: 1. The CDR3 runs to 13 residues. The CDR3: CASSWGQGYEQYF. The DNA of the CDR3 is TGTGCCAGCAGCTGGGGACAGGGGTACGAGCAGTACTTC.

This clonotype was picked up many times. This sequence joins TRBV6-5 and TRBJ1-1, with a weak D call TRBD1 (5 bases). V shed 1 base and J shed 4 bases, with 10 bases lying between them. This CDR3 region has 14 residues. The germline V gene encodes CDR1 MNHEY and CDR2 SVGAGI. The CDR3 protein is CASSYYQGATEAFF. CDR3 DNA: TGTGCCAGCAGTTACTATCAGGGAGCCACTGAAGCTTTCTTT.

This chain uses TRBV12-3 or TRBV12-4 with TRBJ1-2; 8 bases fit TRBD1. V was pared by 2 bases and J by 7 bases, with 3 bases of the junction left unmatched. This CDR3 has 13 amino acids. This chain's CDR3 is CASSLRTGFGYTF. Here the CDR3 DNA reads TGTGCCAGCAGTTTACGGACAGGGTTTGGCTACACCTTC.

The chain recombines TRBV12-3 or TRBV12-4 with TRBJ1-1; 8 bases line up with TRBD1. CDR3 size: 15 residues. J was trimmed by 4 bases and V by 5 bases; bases with no gene match: 9. This CDR3 reads CASSPGQGRGTEAFF. CDR3 bases: TGTGCCAGCAGTCCCGGACAGGGCCGGGGCACTGAAGCTTTCTTT.

This clonotype has ten or more counts. This chain uses TRBV6-2 or TRBV6-3 with TRBJ1-2; D unclear. This CDR3 region has 13 residues. V lost 5 bases and J 6 bases, leaving 13 bases between the germline ends. Per the germline V gene, CDR1 is MNHEY and CDR2 is SVGEGT. DNA of the CDR3: TGTGCCAGCAGTACGGGGTCGGTTGATGGCTACACCTTC. This codes for CASSTGSVDGYTF.

With regard to this clonotype: A junction end diverges from the germline sequence, so it may reflect a read error. The rearrangement uses TRBV4-1 and TRBJ2-5, with 9 bases fitting TRBD2. There are 15 residues in the CDR3. Germline assignment: CDR1 MGHRA and CDR2 YSYEKL. The CDR3 region is CASSASGAVQGTQYF. CDR3 nucleotide sequence: TGCGCCAGCAGCGCTAGCGGGGCGGTACAAGGGACCCAGTACTTC.

At least ten counts were recorded for this clonotype. The J gene is TRBJ2-2, the V gene TRBV19; 7 bases are a match to TRBD2. Unmatched junction bases numbered 8, after V lost 5 bases and J lost 5 bases. The CDR3 is 15 residues long. CDR1 and CDR2 (germline): LNHDA, SQIVND (reference sequence). The chain's CDR3 is CASSSSWGGTGELFF. The CDR3 DNA reads TGTGCCAGTAGTTCATCATGGGGGGGTACCGGGGAGCTGTTTTTT.

The chain links TRBV3-1 to TRBJ2-7; D is unclear. Trimming left V 1 base short and J 2 bases short, with 9 bases between. CDR3 length: 14 amino acids. Germline lookup yields CDR1 LGHDT and CDR2 YNNKEL (reference sequence). The CDR3 DNA sequence: TGTGCCAGCAGCCAAGCGGGCGCGGCCTACGAGCAGTACTTC. It translates to CASSQAGAAYEQYF.

This clonotype was counted many times. The rearrangement uses TRBV12-5 and TRBJ1-5, with 7 bases identical to TRBD1. Germline CDR1 is LGHNT and CDR2 is FRNRAP. Trimming removed 0 bases from V and 4 bases from J; junction bases left unmatched: 15. The CDR3 has 19 amino acids. The CDR3 region is CASGLVVRQTGMDNQPQHF. The CDR3 DNA is TGTGCTAGTGGTTTGGTGGTCCGCCAGACAGGGATGGATAATCAGCCCCAGCATTTT.